This T cell receptor (beta chain) is drawn from a study of T cells in Graves' hyperthyroidism and ophthalmopathy. This CDR3 region has 15 residues. Losses at the gene ends were 5 bases for V and 0 bases for J; bases not matched to a gene: 5. Germline lookup yields CDR1 SGHDT and CDR2 YYEEEE. Amplification of TCR beta CDR3 regions was performed using RNA transcripts as template. HTBI primers drove first-round RT-PCR of the TCR CDR3. From the multiplex PCR reads, TCRdb called clonotypes with MiXCR, one entry per CDR3 protein. The sample includes nearly 750,000 distinct CDR3 sequences, over 35% of them seen just once. Patients having uncontrolled infection, another autoimmune disease, pregnancy or lactation were not included.

The rearrangement uses TRBV5-6 and TRBJ1-3; 7 bases are shared with TRBD1. The sample was blood. The TCR originated in a woman in her 40s with Graves' hyperthyroidism. The CDR3 protein is CASRTTGISGNTIYF. CDR3 DNA: TGTGCCAGCAGGACGACAGGGATCTCTGGAAACACCATATATTTT. Full variable domain (missing parts from reference TRBV5-6 and TRBJ1-3): DAGVTQSPTHLIKTRGQQVTLRCSPKSGHDTVSWYQQALGQGPQFIFQYYEEEERQRGNFPDRFSGHQFPNYSSELNVNALLLGDSALYLCASRTTGISGNTIYFGEGSWLTVV.